This T cell receptor (beta chain) was found in a study of molecular identifiers for immune sequencing clone quantification. Overall study context: Four of five RNA aliquots from approximately 20,000 or 98,000 naive CD8 T cells were sequenced.

The V end was cut by 5 bases, the J end by 1 base, with 9 bases between. The CDR3 has 13 residues. Germline V lookup: CDR1 LNHDA, CDR2 SQIVND (reference sequence). TCRdb used MiXCR to reprocess the PCR reads, holding one entry per CDR3 protein. Found here are more than 60,000 distinct CDR3 sequences, around a sixth of them singletons; the top ten hold about 1.5%. Study-wide points: Clone sizes could be underestimated for highly expanded clones when identical TCR molecules share a barcode. More than 97% of effector molecules, versus under 1% of naive-cell molecules, belonged to clones above 20 RNA copies.

This clonotype was recorded many times. Its antigen is not identified. A CD8+CD4-CCR7+CD45RA+ phenotype served as the sorting definition for naive CD8 T cells. Material: naive CD8+ T cells from blood, with Jurkat cell RNA spiked in. This sample's subset: FACS-sorted CD8+CD4-CCR7+CD45RA+ naive T cells. The V and J genes are TRBV19 and TRBJ2-7; the D is unclear. The receptor was isolated from a human donor in good health. Some libraries in this study had Jurkat cell RNA spiked in. CDR3 region: CASSGDGSYEQYF. The CDR3 DNA reads as TGTGCCAGTAGTGGTGACGGATCCTACGAGCAGTACTTC.